Below, 25 T cell receptor beta chains from the same sample are listed, as sequenced in a study of technical replicates of blood from a few donors. TCRdb's table, derived via immunoSEQ multiplex PCR, lists solely in-frame clones and lacks some. The repertoire consists of under 85,000 clones, with 93% occurring once and the leading ten covering over 0.4%. The sequenced sample was T cells isolated from PBMCs. All receptors derive from a human donor in good health.

This chain joins TRBV7-6 and TRBJ2-7; D gene uncertain. This CDR3 spans 12 amino acids. V lost 4 bases and J 4 bases, leaving 8 bases between the germline ends. Per the germline V gene, CDR1 is SGHVS and CDR2 is FNYEAQ. The CDR3 protein is CASSSDGYEQYF. The CDR3 coding sequence is TGTGCCAGCAGCTCTGACGGGTACGAGCAGTACTTC.

The chain recombines TRBV11-3 with TRBJ2-5; D remains ambiguous. Deletions cut 2 bases from V and 3 bases from J, with 4 bases between. The germline CDR1 and CDR2 sequences are SGHNT and YENEEA. The CDR3 covers 12 residues. The CDR3 protein is CASSLREETQYF. CDR3 DNA: TGTGCCAGCAGCTTACGGGAAGAGACCCAGTACTTC.

The CDR3 sequence: CASDPGQGQVEQYF. The CDR3 DNA follows: TGTGCCAGCGATCCGGGACAGGGTCAGGTCGAGCAGTACTTC. This chain connects TRBV28 to TRBJ2-7; 9 nucleotides match TRBD1. Germline V gives CDR1 MDHEN, CDR2 SYDVKM. The CDR3 is 14 residues long. The V segment lost 8 bases and the J segment 6 bases; nucleotides outside the gene matches: 11. Based on the CDR3 plus reference TRBV28 and TRBJ2-7, the full variable domain is DVKVTQSSRYLVKRTGEKVFLECVQDMDHENMFWYRQDPGLGLRLIYFSYDVKMKEKGDIPEGYSVSREKKERFSLILESASTNQTSMYLCASDPGQGQVEQYFGPGTRLTVT.

The rearrangement joins TRBV29-1 to TRBJ2-7, with 12 bases matching TRBD2. CDR3 length: 13 amino acids. V was clipped by 6 bases and J by 4 bases; unmatched bases: 4. Germline CDR1 is SQVTM and CDR2 is ANQGSEA. Written as DNA, the CDR3 is TGCAGCGTCGGGACTAGCGGGTCATACGAGCAGTACTTC. This codes for CSVGTSGSYEQYF.

The chain couples TRBV27 to TRBJ2-2; D call uncertain. CDR1 MNHEY and CDR2 SMNVEV come from the germline V gene (reference sequence). The CDR3 is 13 amino acids. V lost 7 bases, J lost 6 bases, and 12 bases lay in between. The CDR3 DNA reads TGTGCCAGCAATGCGGCGCGATCCGGGGAGCTGTTTTTT. Protein product: CASNAARSGELFF.

This rearrangement joins TRBV2 to TRBJ2-3; D gene unclear. This CDR3 is built from 10 residues. V gave up 5 bases and J gave up 10 bases, with 7 bases separating them. The germline V gene encodes CDR1 SNHLY and CDR2 FYNNEI. Here the CDR3 reads CASSRSSQYF. The CDR3 region has the DNA TGTGCCAGCAGTAGGAGTTCGCAGTATTTT. The full variable domain, in which reference TRBV2 and TRBJ2-3 provide the parts outside the CDR3, is EPEVTQTPSHQVTQMGQEVILRCVPISNHLYFYWYRQILGQKVEFLVSFYNNEISEKSEIFDDQFSVERPDGSNFTLKIRSTKLEDSAMYFCASSRSSQYFGPGTRLTVL.

There are a few counts of this clone. J is TRBJ1-1 and V is TRBV14; D is undetermined. With 2 bases removed from V and 5 bases from J, the gap between germline ends came to 21 bases. This CDR3 region has 17 residues. From germline, CDR1 is SGHDN and CDR2 FVKESK. The CDR3 loop reads CASSQTMGKSGPTEAFF. CDR3 nucleotides: TGTGCCAGCAGCCAAACGATGGGGAAGAGCGGACCAACTGAAGCTTTCTTT. Full variable domain (missing parts from reference TRBV14 and TRBJ1-1): EAGVTQFPSHSVIEKGQTVTLRCDPISGHDNLYWYRRVMGKEIKFLLHFVKESKQDESGMPNNRFLAERTGGTYSTLKVQPAELEDSGVYFCASSQTMGKSGPTEAFFGQGTRLTVV.

The chain combines TRBV4-1 with TRBJ2-2, with 7 bases aligning to TRBD1. CDR1 and CDR2 from the germline V gene are MGHRA and YSYEKL. Unmatched junction bases numbered 10, after V lost 3 bases and J lost 0 bases. The CDR3 has 18 residues. This CDR3 is CASSHPSGTGANTGELFF. CDR3 nucleotides: TGCGCCAGCAGCCACCCTTCGGGCACAGGGGCGAACACCGGGGAGCTGTTTTTT.

V usage is TRBV9 and J usage is TRBJ2-2; 11 bases map to TRBD1. Unmatched junction bases numbered 4, after V lost 0 bases and J lost 6 bases. The CDR3 spans 16 residues. CDR1 is SGDLS, CDR2 YYNGEE, per germline. The CDR3 region is CASSVGDRGYAGELFF. The DNA for the CDR3 is TGTGCCAGCAGCGTAGGGGACAGGGGGTACGCCGGGGAGCTGTTTTTT.

The CDR3 DNA follows: TGCAGCGCGATGTTTTCGCGCACCTACGAGCAGTACTTC. Protein: CSAMFSRTYEQYF. V and J are TRBV29-1 and TRBJ2-7; D uncertain. Looked up from germline, CDR1 is SQVTM and CDR2 is ANQGSEA. The V end was cut by 7 bases, the J end by 2 bases, with 15 bases between. The CDR3 is 13 residues long.

The rearrangement links TRBV5-4 to TRBJ1-4, with 8 positions matching TRBD1. Germline CDR1 SGHNT, CDR2 YYREEE (reference sequence). There are 15 residues in the CDR3. V lost 4 bases to trimming and J lost 10 bases; unmatched junction nucleotides: 12. The CDR3 spells CASSTTGGGIGKLFF. As DNA, the CDR3 is TGTGCCAGCAGCACAACAGGGGGGGGGATTGGAAAACTGTTTTTT.

The rearrangement uses TRBV6-6 and TRBJ1-5, with D possibly being TRBD1 (5 bases). Germline values: CDR1 MNHNY, CDR2 SVGAGI (reference sequence). Deletions cut 5 bases from V and 4 bases from J, with 12 bases between. The CDR3 contains 14 residues. This CDR3 is CASSTTASNQPQHF. Here the CDR3 DNA reads TGTGCCAGCAGTACGACAGCTTCTAATCAGCCCCAGCATTTT.

The CDR3 DNA is TGTGCCAGCAGTTTTCAGGGTTCCTACGAGCAGTACTTC. Its protein is CASSFQGSYEQYF. V gene TRBV27 combines with J gene TRBJ2-7, with a possible D match to TRBD1 (5 bases). The CDR3 contains 13 residues. V lost 3 bases to trimming and J lost 1 base, with 7 bases between them. Germline loops: CDR1 MNHEY, CDR2 SMNVEV (reference sequence).

This chain links TRBV5-1 with TRBJ2-4; D remains unclear. The CDR3 consists of 14 residues. In germline, CDR1 is SGHRS, CDR2 YFSETQ. Trimming took 0 bases from V and 5 from J, leaving 9 bases between them. The chain's CDR3 is CASSLVAEENIQYF. The CDR3 nucleotides are TGCGCCAGCAGCTTGGTGGCAGAGGAAAACATTCAGTACTTC.

This chain links TRBV30 with TRBJ2-5; D may be TRBD2 (6 bases). CDR3 length equals 14 residues. V was trimmed by 1 base and J by 1 base, leaving 10 bases between them. Looked up from germline, CDR1 is GTSNPN and CDR2 is SVGIG (reference sequence). The CDR3 DNA is TGTGCCTGGAGTGAGGGCGGGACCCAAGAGACCCAGTACTTC. This codes for CAWSEGGTQETQYF.

Details on this clone: Other DNA variants within this sample encode the same CDR3. J is TRBJ2-5 and V is TRBV7-2, with D possibly matching TRBD1 (6 bases). Germline CDR1 SGHTA, CDR2 FQGNSA. This CDR3 has 14 amino acids. V dropped 0 bases and J dropped 1 base, with 6 bases sitting between them. In DNA, the CDR3 is TGTGCCAGCAGCTTAGCAGGGGGCCAAGAGACCCAGTACTTC. Amino acids: CASSLAGGQETQYF. The full variable domain, in which reference TRBV7-2 and TRBJ2-5 provide the parts outside the CDR3, is GAGVSQSPSNKVTEKGKDVELRCDPISGHTALYWYRQSLGQGLEFLIYFQGNSAPDKSGLPSDRFSAERTGGSVSTLTIQRTQQEDSAVYLCASSLAGGQETQYFGPGTRLLVL.

The J gene is TRBJ2-7, the V gene TRBV5-1, with D possibly being TRBD1 (6 bases). CDR1 and CDR2 from the germline V gene are SGHRS and YFSETQ. V was clipped by 0 bases and J by 6 bases, with 13 bases between them. The CDR3 has 14 residues. The CDR3 reads CASSLVAGEFEQYF. In DNA form, the CDR3 reads TGCGCCAGCAGCTTGGTGGCAGGGGAGTTCGAGCAGTACTTC.

This clone showed up just once. DNA for the CDR3: TGTGCCAGCAGTTCAGAAGTGAACACTGAAGCTTTCTTT. Its protein is CASSSEVNTEAFF. This chain uses TRBV11-3 with TRBJ1-1; D gene unclear. CDR3 length: 13 amino acids. Germline V gene sequence: CDR1 SGHNT, CDR2 YENEEA. V was pared by 6 bases and J by 0 bases, with 8 bases between.

This clone showed up just once. The rearrangement joins TRBV10-3 to TRBJ2-1, with 9 bases that match TRBD2. Germline assignment: CDR1 ENHRY and CDR2 SYGVKD. After removal of 3 bases from V and 8 bases from J, the junction contained 2 bases not matched to a gene. The CDR3 contains 13 residues. The CDR3: CAISEAGGDEQFF. The CDR3 coding sequence is TGTGCCATCAGTGAAGCGGGAGGCGATGAGCAGTTCTTC.

This chain links TRBV19 with TRBJ1-5, with no clear D. V lost 5 bases, J lost 5 bases, and 13 bases lay in between. From germline, CDR1 is LNHDA and CDR2 SQIVND (reference sequence). This CDR3 comprises 14 residues. The CDR3: CASSDPHGYQPQHF. As DNA, the CDR3 is TGTGCCAGTAGTGATCCCCACGGGTATCAGCCCCAGCATTTT. The full variable domain, completed using reference TRBV19 and TRBJ1-5, is DGGITQSPKYLFRKEGQNVTLSCEQNLNHDAMYWYRQDPGQGLRLIYYSQIVNDFQKGDIAEGYSVSREKKESFPLTVTSAQKNPTAFYLCASSDPHGYQPQHFGDGTRLSIL.

The chain links TRBV7-3 to TRBJ2-5, with D maybe TRBD2 (6 bases). Germline values: CDR1 SGHTA, CDR2 FQGTGA. Trimming pared 2 bases from V and 0 bases from J, leaving 13 bases between. The CDR3 spans 16 residues. The CDR3, as DNA: TGTGCCAGCAGCTTATTCGCTAGCGCTTACCAAGAGACCCAGTACTTC. Its translation: CASSLFASAYQETQYF.

The chain employs TRBV9 and TRBJ2-6; maybe TRBD1 (5 bases). The germline CDR1 and CDR2 sequences are SGDLS and YYNGEE. V was shortened by 4 bases and J by 2 bases, with 22 bases between the two germline ends. The CDR3 covers 19 residues. The CDR3 bases are TGTGCCAGCAGCCTCCCTGCACAGGCCCCTCTGCCTGGGGCCAACGTCCTGACTTTC. Its translation is CASSLPAQAPLPGANVLTF.

V gene TRBV28 combines with J gene TRBJ1-2; tentative D call: TRBD1 (6 bases). CDR3 size: 14 residues. Trimming shortened V by 7 bases and J by 4 bases, and 16 bases separated the two germline ends. CDR1 and CDR2 (germline): MDHEN, SYDVKM. The CDR3 region is CASTVSGATYGYTF. The CDR3 coding sequence is TGTGCCAGCACGGTTTCAGGGGCGACCTATGGCTACACCTTC.

This sequence joins TRBV9 and TRBJ2-2; 9 bases line up with TRBD2. The CDR3 contains 16 residues. Trimming at V came to 1 base and at J to 1 base, leaving 2 bases not matched to a gene. Germline V gene lookup returns CDR1 SGDLS and CDR2 YYNGEE. CDR3 sequence: CASSVLTSGNTGELFF. CDR3 bases: TGTGCCAGCAGCGTATTGACTAGCGGGAACACCGGGGAGCTGTTTTTT. The full variable domain, with the rest looked up from reference TRBV9 and TRBJ2-2, is DSGVTQTPKHLITATGQRVTLRCSPRSGDLSVYWYQQSLDQGLQFLIQYYNGEERAKGNILERFSAQQFPDLHSELNLSSLELGDSALYFCASSVLTSGNTGELFFGEGSRLTVL.

The chain carries TRBV6-5 and TRBJ2-3; the D is unclear. The germline V gene has CDR1 MNHEY and CDR2 SVGAGI. The CDR3 has 13 amino acids. Trimming removed 5 bases at V and 2 bases at J, with 8 bases between. The CDR3 sequence is CASSSKLTDTQYF. CDR3 coding DNA: TGTGCCAGCAGTAGTAAACTCACAGATACGCAGTATTTT.